This T cell receptor beta chain was observed in a study of STAT5B mutations in CD4+ large granular lymphocyte leukemia. In the original workflow: The detection floor for productive clonotype frequency was 2.59 x 10-5. The data were produced by immunoSEQ multiplex PCR, yet TCRdb's version contains in-frame clones alone and is incomplete. For V, J and clone size, that table is used; D and trimming come from the DNA. The sample holds about 20,000 clones, roughly three quarters seen once. V gave up 7 bases and J gave up 2 bases; unmatched junction bases: 12. Germline V gives CDR1 SNHLY, CDR2 FYNNEI. The CDR3 is made up of 17 amino acids.

The source is a human donor in good health. Source material: CD4+ T cells from blood buffy coats. J is TRBJ2-3 and V is TRBV2; 10 bases map to TRBD2. Written as DNA, the CDR3 is TGTGCCAGCACCTCGAGGCCTAGCGGGGGAAACACAGATACGCAGTATTTT. As protein: CASTSRPSGGNTDTQYF.